What follows are 14 T cell receptor beta chains derived from one specimen sequenced in a study of blood T cell repertoires in COVID-19. Profiled with immunoSEQ multiplex PCR; TCRdb holds only in-frame clones, not every one. The sample holds roughly 320,000 clones, about nine tenths seen once. Input material: peripheral blood. The receptors stem from a woman aged 50 to 65 with COVID-19, enrolled during active disease.

The chain links TRBV27 to TRBJ2-4, with TRBD2 matching over 9 bases. The CDR3 extends over 14 amino acids. The germline V gene encodes CDR1 MNHEY and CDR2 SMNVEV (reference sequence). After removal of 6 bases from V and 11 bases from J, the junction contained 11 bases not matched to a gene. The DNA of the CDR3 is TGTGCCAGCAGCCTAGCGGGACCCATTACCCTTCAGTACTTC. Amino acids: CASSLAGPITLQYF.

This clone was seen a few times. J is TRBJ2-1 and V is TRBV6-6, with 13 nucleotides matching TRBD2. The CDR3 totals 17 residues. V gave up 5 bases and J gave up 6 bases; unmatched junction bases: 10. The germline CDR1 and CDR2 sequences are MNHNY and SVGAGI (reference sequence). CDR3 loop: CASSPRRTSGGSNEQFF. The CDR3 DNA follows: TGTGCCAGCAGTCCGCGGAGGACTAGCGGGGGAAGCAATGAGCAGTTCTTC.

The V and J genes are TRBV16 and TRBJ2-1, with 8 bases matching TRBD2. CDR3 length equals 16 residues. Trimming took 2 bases from V and 6 from J; bases not matched to a gene: 9. Germline CDR1 and CDR2: KGHSY and FQNENV. DNA for the CDR3: TGTGCCAGCAGCCAAAGGTCGGGAGGGCCTCTCAATGAGCAGTTCTTC. It specifies CASSQRSGGPLNEQFF. Full variable domain (rest looked up from reference TRBV16 and TRBJ2-1): GEEVAQTPKHLVRGEGQKAKLYCAPIKGHSYVFWYQQVLKNEFKFLISFQNENVFDETGMPKERFSAKCLPNSPCSLEIQATKLEDSAVYFCASSQRSGGPLNEQFFGPGTRLTVL.

The chain has TRBV14 and TRBJ1-1; D is uncertain. The CDR3 is 14 residues long. Trimming shortened V by 6 bases and J by 4 bases, and 15 bases separated the two germline ends. Germline V gene data show CDR1 as SGHDN and CDR2 as FVKESK. The CDR3 sequence: CASRPTVWATEAFF. The CDR3 DNA reads TGTGCCAGCAGACCAACAGTATGGGCCACTGAAGCTTTCTTT.

The chain joins TRBV7-2 to TRBJ2-7, with a tentative D call TRBD1 (5 bases). The germline V gene has CDR1 SGHTA and CDR2 FQGNSA. This CDR3 has 15 residues. V lost 3 bases and J 6 bases, leaving 18 bases between the germline ends. CDR3: CASSFRDTRLGEQYF. In DNA, the CDR3 is TGTGCCAGCAGCTTCAGGGATACAAGGTTAGGCGAGCAGTACTTC.

The chain is built from TRBV7-9 and TRBJ2-4; 7 bases match TRBD2. The V gene end was trimmed by 4 bases and the J gene end by 8 bases; junction bases not matched to a gene: 5. CDR3 length equals 13 residues. Germline V gene data show CDR1 as SEHNR and CDR2 as FQNEAQ (reference sequence). The DNA of the CDR3 is TGTGCCAGCAGCTCCCGGGGGGAAGACATTCAGTACTTC. This codes for CASSSRGEDIQYF.

The chain has TRBV3-1 (or the pseudogene TRBV3-2) and TRBJ1-1, with 7 bases aligning to TRBD1. The CDR3 covers 14 residues. J lost 2 bases, V lost 6 bases, and 6 bases had no gene match. The germline gives CDR1 LGHDT, CDR2 YNNKEL (reference sequence). CDR3 DNA: TGTGCCAGCAGTCTAAGGGGGCTCAACACTGAAGCTTTCTTT. Amino acid sequence: CASSLRGLNTEAFF.

The J gene is TRBJ2-4, the V gene TRBV4-1, with TRBD2 matching over 15 bases. The CDR3 loop spans 18 amino acids. CDR1 MGHRA and CDR2 YSYEKL come from the germline V gene. V was pared by 1 base and J by 4 bases, with 5 bases of the junction left unmatched. CDR3 sequence (DNA): TGCGCCAGCAGCCAAGGGACTAGCGGGAGGGAAAGAAAAAACATTCAGTACTTC. This translates into CASSQGTSGRERKNIQYF.

This chain joins TRBV3-1 (or the pseudogene TRBV3-2) and TRBJ2-1; 8 positions agree with TRBD2. V trimming: 4 bases; J trimming: 2 bases; junction bases outside the gene matches: 7. The germline CDR1 and CDR2 sequences are LGHDT and YNNKEL (reference sequence). The CDR3 sequence is 16 residues long. In DNA, the CDR3 is TGTGCCAGCAGCCCCACGGCGGGAGGAACCTACAATGAGCAGTTCTTC. This gives the protein CASSPTAGGTYNEQFF.

The chain joins TRBV6-2 or TRBV6-3 to TRBJ1-5; TRBD1 matches at 9 bases. The V and J ends lost 0 bases and 2 bases, in that order; junction bases with no gene match: 5. The CDR3 length is 17 residues. CDR1 is MNHEY, CDR2 SVGEGT, per germline. CDR3 nucleotide sequence: TGTGCCAGCAGTTACTCGTGGGACAGGGTTCGCAATCAGCCCCAGCATTTT. As protein: CASSYSWDRVRNQPQHF.

The chain is built from TRBV28 and TRBJ1-1; 8 bases are shared with TRBD1. Germline lookup yields CDR1 MDHEN and CDR2 SYDVKM. This CDR3 is 15 amino acids long. V was pared by 2 bases and J by 5 bases, with 7 bases of the junction left unmatched. In nucleotides, the CDR3 is TGTGCCAGCAGTTTACCGGACAGGGCCGGGACTGAAGCTTTCTTT. Amino acid sequence: CASSLPDRAGTEAFF.

Only one count was recorded for this clone. The chain recombines TRBV14 with TRBJ2-7; 9 nucleotides match TRBD1. Germline assignment: CDR1 SGHDN and CDR2 FVKESK. Trimming cost V 7 bases and J 4 bases; bases outside gene matches: 11. The CDR3 has 15 residues. DNA of the CDR3: TGTGCCAGCAACTTGGGACAGGGAAAGGGATACGAGCAGTACTTC. This sequence encodes CASNLGQGKGYEQYF.

The chain has TRBV11-3 and TRBJ2-5, with 15 nucleotides matching TRBD2. The germline V gene has CDR1 SGHNT and CDR2 YENEEA. The CDR3 sequence is 18 residues long. The J segment lost 5 bases and the V segment lost 0 bases, leaving 7 bases of the junction unmatched. The CDR3 coding sequence is TGTGCCAGCAGCTTAGAGGTAGGACTAGCGGGAGGGAGGGAGACCCAGTACTTC. Translating it yields CASSLEVGLAGGRETQYF.

The chain carries TRBV7-8 and TRBJ1-6; 10 bases line up with TRBD1. CDR1 SGHVS and CDR2 FQNEAQ come from the germline V gene. J gave up 10 bases and V 5 bases, and 8 bases lay outside the gene matches. This CDR3 has 15 amino acids. For the CDR3, the DNA is TGTGCCAGCAGCGCCCCGGGACAGGGGAACTCACCCCTCCACTTT. Translated, it gives CASSAPGQGNSPLHF.